The clone carrying this T cell receptor (beta chain) came up a few times. Germline assignment: CDR1 MDHEN and CDR2 SYDVKM. V gave up 5 bases and J gave up 5 bases; unmatched junction bases: 10. CDR3 length equals 15 residues. The source of the sample is a study of blood T cell repertoires in COVID-19. TCRdb's table, derived via immunoSEQ multiplex PCR, lists solely in-frame clones and lacks some. Of roughly 69,000 clones in the sample, more than 80% were seen once. The sample taken for sequencing was PBMCs or T cells enriched from blood (not recorded which). This sequence was found in a woman aged 40 to 50 with acute COVID-19. The chain couples TRBV28 to TRBJ2-7; 9 bases align to TRBD1. CDR3 region: CASSPGTGSWDEQYF. The CDR3 DNA follows: TGTGCCAGCAGTCCAGGGACAGGGAGTTGGGACGAGCAGTACTTC.